This T cell receptor (beta chain) comes out of a study of beta chain features in type 1 diabetes. Study in general: Across every sample, some 110 million sorted cells were examined in total.

The entirety of the isolated RNA underwent reverse transcription, so expressed TCRB transcripts were sequenced. This table comes from immunoSEQ multiplex PCR, and its TCRdb copy is limited to in-frame clones, with some not included. This table holds about 700,000 clones, 13% found once. Points on this clone: The target antigen is unknown.

V gave up 8 bases and J gave up 5 bases, with 18 bases separating them. Per germline, CDR1 ENHRY and CDR2 SYGVKD. The CDR3 is 14 amino acids. Study observations and caveats: TCRB CDR3 length was moderately but significantly reduced in all four CD4+ subsets of Type 1 diabetes patients.

This receptor was identified in a man aged 18 to 29 with type 1 diabetes. V usage is TRBV10-3 and J usage is TRBJ2-5; a possible D gene is TRBD1 (5 bases). Sequenced input: naive CD4+ T cells from blood. The CDR3 here is CAIGLPQGPETQYF. The CDR3 DNA sequence: TGTGCCATCGGGCTCCCGCAGGGTCCCGAGACCCAGTACTTC.